The T cell receptor (beta chain) described here comes from a study of metastatic and nonmetastatic thyroid tumors. From the PCR reads, TCRdb re-called clones with MiXCR. The sample shows some 40,000 clones, roughly a quarter of them seen only once. Germline V gene lookup returns CDR1 SNHLY and CDR2 FYNNEI. Trimming cost V 4 bases and J 1 base, with 4 bases left between them. The CDR3 runs to 12 residues. This clone was observed many times. Patients underwent thyroid surgery, and none had received any treatment before it. The chain recombines TRBV2 with TRBJ1-2, with D uncertain. This receptor was obtained from a female donor with papillary thyroid cancer or a benign thyroid nodule (not recorded which). Some clones in this sample may be carry-over from other donors' samples. Sequencing was performed on tumor tissue. The DNA for the CDR3 is TGTGCCAGCAGTGTTAGTAACTATGGCTACACCTTC. This gives the protein CASSVSNYGYTF.